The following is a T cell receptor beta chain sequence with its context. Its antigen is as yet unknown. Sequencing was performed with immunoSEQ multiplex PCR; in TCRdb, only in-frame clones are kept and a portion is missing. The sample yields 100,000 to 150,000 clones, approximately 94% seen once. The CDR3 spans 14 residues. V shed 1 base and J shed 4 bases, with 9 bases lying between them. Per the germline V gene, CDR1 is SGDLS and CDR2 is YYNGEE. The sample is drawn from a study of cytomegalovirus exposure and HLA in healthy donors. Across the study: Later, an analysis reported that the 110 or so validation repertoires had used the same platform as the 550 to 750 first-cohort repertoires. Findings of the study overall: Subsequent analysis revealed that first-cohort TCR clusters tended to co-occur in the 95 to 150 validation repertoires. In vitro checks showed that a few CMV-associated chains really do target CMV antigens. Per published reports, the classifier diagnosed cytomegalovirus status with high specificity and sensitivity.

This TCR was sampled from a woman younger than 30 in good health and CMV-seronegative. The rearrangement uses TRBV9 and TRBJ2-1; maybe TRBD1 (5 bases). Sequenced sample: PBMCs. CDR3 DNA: TGTGCCAGCAGCGTACTGGACAATTACAATGAGCAGTTCTTC. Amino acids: CASSVLDNYNEQFF.